This TCR beta chain was found in a study of identical twins. This CDR3 is 12 amino acids long. Trimming removed 6 bases from V and 5 bases from J, with 10 bases in between. This clonotype came up a few times. TCRdb fed the 5' RACE reads into MiXCR, producing one record per CDR3 protein. The sample carries just under 650,000 distinct CDR3 sequences, around 7.5% recorded once. In addition, the sample was reused for a study of yellow fever vaccine responses in identical twins. That report adds: Twins showed a vaccine T cell response that reportedly seemed partly convergent, partly personalized.

This chain joins TRBV12-3 or TRBV12-4 and TRBJ2-5; D is uncertain. The TCR sequence derives from a woman aged 18-29 years in good health. Sequencing was done on a sample of PBMCs. The CDR3: CASSTVGETQYF. The CDR3 DNA sequence: TGTGCCAGCAGCACTGTGGGGGAGACCCAGTACTTC.